This TCR beta chain was recovered during a study of blood T cell repertoires in COVID-19. Study-level information: The study drew acute and convalescent COVID-19 samples from the United States, Italy and Spain. From T cells, B-cell-depleted T cells, or PBMCs came the material, which was cDNA or gDNA.

Notes on this clone: In the same sample, other DNA sequences code for this CDR3.

Original handling: It was from reference gene primer amplification that nucleated cell counts were estimated. Clones were read by immunoSEQ multiplex PCR, and TCRdb kept only the in-frame ones, dropping some. The D gene and trimming were derived from the DNA, and the V and J assignments and clone size from that table. Among about 320,000 clones listed, approximately 88% were seen once. The specimen sequenced was peripheral blood. This receptor was taken from a man between 18 and 35 years old who had recovered from COVID-19.

The CDR3 nucleotides are TGTGCCAGCAGCGTAGGCGGGAGCTCCTACGAGCAGTACTTC. This encodes CASSVGGSSYEQYF. The chain combines TRBV9 with TRBJ2-7, with 7 bases aligning to TRBD2. Per the germline V gene, CDR1 is SGDLS and CDR2 is YYNGEE. The CDR3 sequence is 14 residues long. Germline trimming cut 0 bases from V and 0 bases from J; bases unmatched to any gene: 0.